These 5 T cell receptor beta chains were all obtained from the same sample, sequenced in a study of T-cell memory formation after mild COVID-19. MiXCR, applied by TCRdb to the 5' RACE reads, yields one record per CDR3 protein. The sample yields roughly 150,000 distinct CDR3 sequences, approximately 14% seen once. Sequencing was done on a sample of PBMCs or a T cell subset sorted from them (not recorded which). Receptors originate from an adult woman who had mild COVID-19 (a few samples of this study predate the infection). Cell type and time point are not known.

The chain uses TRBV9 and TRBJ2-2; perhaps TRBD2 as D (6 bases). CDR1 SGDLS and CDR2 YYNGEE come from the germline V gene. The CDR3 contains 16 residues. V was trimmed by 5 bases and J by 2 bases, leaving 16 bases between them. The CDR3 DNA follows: TGTGCCAGCAGTCCAACGGGGGACTCCAACACCGGGGAGCTGTTTTTT. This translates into CASSPTGDSNTGELFF.

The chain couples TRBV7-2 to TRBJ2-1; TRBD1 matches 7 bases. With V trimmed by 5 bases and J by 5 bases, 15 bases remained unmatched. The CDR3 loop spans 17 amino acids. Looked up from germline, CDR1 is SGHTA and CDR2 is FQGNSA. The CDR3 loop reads CASSRQGEGRANNEQFF. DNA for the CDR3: TGTGCCAGCAGCAGACAGGGAGAGGGCCGGGCGAACAATGAGCAGTTCTTC. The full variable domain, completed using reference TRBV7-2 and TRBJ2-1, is GAGVSQSPSNKVTEKGKDVELRCDPISGHTALYWYRQSLGQGLEFLIYFQGNSAPDKSGLPSDRFSAERTGGSVSTLTIQRTQQEDSAVYLCASSRQGEGRANNEQFFGPGTRLTVL.

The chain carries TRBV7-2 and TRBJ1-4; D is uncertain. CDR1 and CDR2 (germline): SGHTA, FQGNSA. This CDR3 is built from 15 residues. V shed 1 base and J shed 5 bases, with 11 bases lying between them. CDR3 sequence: CASSLEAAVNEKLFF. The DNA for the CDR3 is TGTGCCAGCAGCTTAGAGGCGGCCGTGAATGAAAAACTGTTTTTT.

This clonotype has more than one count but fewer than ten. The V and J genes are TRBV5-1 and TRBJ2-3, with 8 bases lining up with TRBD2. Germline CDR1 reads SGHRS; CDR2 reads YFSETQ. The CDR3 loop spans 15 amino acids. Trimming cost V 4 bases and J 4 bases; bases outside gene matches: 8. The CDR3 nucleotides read TGCGCCAGCAGCCGAATTGACGGGGGGGCAGATACGCAGTATTTT. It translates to CASSRIDGGADTQYF.

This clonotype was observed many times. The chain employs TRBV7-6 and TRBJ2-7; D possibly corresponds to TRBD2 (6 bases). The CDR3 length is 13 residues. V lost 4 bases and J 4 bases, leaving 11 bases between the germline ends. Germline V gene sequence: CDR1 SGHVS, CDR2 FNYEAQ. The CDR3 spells CASSSRDSYEQYF. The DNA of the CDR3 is TGTGCCAGCAGCTCGCGGGATTCTTACGAGCAGTACTTC.